These T cell receptor beta chains were read from a single sample in a study of control samples from healthy donors and cancer patients. Libraries were prepared by immunoSEQ multiplex PCR; TCRdb keeps only in-frame clonotypes and omits some of them. The sample lists 150,000 to 200,000 clones, about 94% seen once, with approximately 0.7% in the top ten. Specimen: blood. These receptors were taken from a woman aged 30 to 39 in good health. Each CDR3 is given with its conserved first and last residue. Each record gives: clone size, D gene, V gene, J gene, CDR3 protein, CDR3 DNA. D genes are given only for firm matches. The size entry is marked missing in some rows and otherwise reads once, few, many or a size class.

>-|TRBD2|TRBV28|TRBJ2-1
CATVTSGWLGYNEQFF
TGTGCCACCGTGACTAGCGGGTGGTTGGGTTACAATGAGCAGTTCTTC
>-|TRBD1|TRBV5-6|TRBJ1-4
CASSFQGARGNEKLFF
TGTGCCAGCAGCTTTCAGGGGGCCAGAGGTAATGAAAAACTGTTTTTT
>-|-|TRBV19|TRBJ2-2
CASSSDITGELFF
TGTGCCAGTAGTTCGGACATCACCGGGGAGCTGTTTTTT
>-|-|TRBV2|TRBJ2-5
CASSEYGTYQETQYF
TGTGCCAGCAGTGAATACGGGACGTACCAAGAGACCCAGTACTTC
>few|-|TRBV10-2|TRBJ2-7
CASVVGAGGSYEQYF
TGCGCCAGCGTGGTGGGGGCCGGGGGCTCCTACGAGCAGTACTTC
>-|TRBD1|TRBV19|TRBJ2-1
CASRSGTGSHIEQFF
TGTGCCAGTAGGTCCGGGACAGGGAGTCACATTGAGCAGTTCTTC
>-|TRBD2|TRBV5-4|TRBJ2-3
CASTLRGASADTQYF
TGTGCCAGCACCCTGCGGGGGGCTTCCGCAGATACGCAGTATTTT
>-|-|TRBV2|TRBJ2-4
CASSSGGEGIQYF
TGTGCCAGCAGTTCAGGGGGGGAGGGCATTCAGTACTTC
>-|TRBD1|TRBV5-6|TRBJ2-1
CASSPGTDEFF
TGTGCCAGCAGCCCCGGGACAGATGAGTTCTTC
>-|-|TRBV7-9|TRBJ1-2
CASSLDNGYTF
TGTGCCAGCAGCTTAGATAATGGCTACACCTTC
>-|-|TRBV7-2|TRBJ2-5
CASSLNEGKTQYF
TGTGCCAGCAGCTTAAACGAGGGCAAGACCCAGTACTTC
>-|TRBD2|TRBV12-5|TRBJ2-3
CASGLPGPSGFTDTQYF
TGTGCTAGTGGTTTGCCGGGGCCTAGCGGATTCACAGATACGCAGTATTTT
>-|-|TRBV19|TRBJ1-5
CASSIRRIDQPQHF
TGTGCCAGTAGTATACGAAGGATCGATCAGCCCCAGCATTTT
>once|TRBD2|TRBV27|TRBJ2-7
CASSPGVAGGPSSYEQYF
TGTGCCAGCAGTCCTGGGGTAGCGGGAGGACCAAGCTCCTACGAGCAGTACTTC